This T cell receptor (beta chain) derives from a study of cytomegalovirus exposure and HLA in healthy donors. This clone was seen a few times. The PCR had 60 Vbeta and 13 Jbeta primers. The table came from immunoSEQ multiplex PCR; TCRdb's copy has only in-frame clones and leaves some out. The sample records 76,000 or so clones, less than 80% being singletons. Per the germline V gene, CDR1 is MDHEN and CDR2 is SYDVKM. Trimming cost V 4 bases and J 1 base, with 3 bases left between them. CDR3 length: 12 residues. Sequencing was carried out using PBMCs. This sequence originates from a man aged 30 to 45 in good health and CMV-seronegative. The chain uses TRBV28 and TRBJ2-3, with D unclear. The DNA of the CDR3 is TGTGCCAGCAGTTCGGGCACAGATACGCAGTATTTT. It is translated as CASSSGTDTQYF.